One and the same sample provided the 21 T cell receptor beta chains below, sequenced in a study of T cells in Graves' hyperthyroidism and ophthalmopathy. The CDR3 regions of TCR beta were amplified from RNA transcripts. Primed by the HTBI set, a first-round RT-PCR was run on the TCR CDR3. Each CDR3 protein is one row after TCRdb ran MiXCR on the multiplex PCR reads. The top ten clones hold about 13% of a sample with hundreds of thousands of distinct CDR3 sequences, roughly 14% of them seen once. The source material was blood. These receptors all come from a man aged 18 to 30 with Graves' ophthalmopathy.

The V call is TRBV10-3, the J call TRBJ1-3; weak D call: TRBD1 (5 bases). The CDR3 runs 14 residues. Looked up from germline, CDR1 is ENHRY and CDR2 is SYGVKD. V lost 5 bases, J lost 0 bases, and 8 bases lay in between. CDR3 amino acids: CAISPGGSGNTIYF. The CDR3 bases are TGTGCCATCAGTCCGGGGGGCTCTGGAAACACCATATATTTT.

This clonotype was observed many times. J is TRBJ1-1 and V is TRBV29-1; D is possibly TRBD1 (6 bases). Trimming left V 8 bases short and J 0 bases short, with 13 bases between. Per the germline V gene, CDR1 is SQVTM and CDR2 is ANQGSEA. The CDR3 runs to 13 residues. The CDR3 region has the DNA TGCAGCTCATCCGGACAGATGAACACTGAAGCTTTCTTT. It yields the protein CSSSGQMNTEAFF.

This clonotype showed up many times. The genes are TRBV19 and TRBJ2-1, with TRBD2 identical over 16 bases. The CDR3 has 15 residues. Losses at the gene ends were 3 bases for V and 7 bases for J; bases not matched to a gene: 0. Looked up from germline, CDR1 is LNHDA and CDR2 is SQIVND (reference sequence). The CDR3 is CASSMGLAGGNEQFF. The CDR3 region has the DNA TGTGCCAGTAGTATGGGACTAGCGGGAGGGAATGAGCAGTTCTTC.

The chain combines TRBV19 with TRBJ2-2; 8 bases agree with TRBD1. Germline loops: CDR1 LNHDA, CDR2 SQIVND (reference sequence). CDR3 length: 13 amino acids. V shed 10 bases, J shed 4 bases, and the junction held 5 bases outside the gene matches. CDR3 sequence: CATDRGPTGELFF. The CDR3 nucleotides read TGTGCCACCGACAGGGGACCCACCGGGGAGCTGTTTTTT.

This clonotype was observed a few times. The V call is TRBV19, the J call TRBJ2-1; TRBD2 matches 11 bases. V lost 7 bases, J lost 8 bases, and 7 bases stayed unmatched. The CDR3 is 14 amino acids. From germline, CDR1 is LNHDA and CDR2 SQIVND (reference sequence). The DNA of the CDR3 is TGTGCCAGTACCGTAGCGGGAGGGCCCCATGAGCAGTTCTTC. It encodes CASTVAGGPHEQFF.

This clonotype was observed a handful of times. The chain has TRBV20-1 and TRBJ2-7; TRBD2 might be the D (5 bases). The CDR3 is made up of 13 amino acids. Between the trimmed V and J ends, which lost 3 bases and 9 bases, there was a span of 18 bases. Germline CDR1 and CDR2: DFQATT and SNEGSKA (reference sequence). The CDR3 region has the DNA TGCAGTGCTAGTTTCCTTGGGGTTCGGGGGCAGTACTTC. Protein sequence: CSASFLGVRGQYF.

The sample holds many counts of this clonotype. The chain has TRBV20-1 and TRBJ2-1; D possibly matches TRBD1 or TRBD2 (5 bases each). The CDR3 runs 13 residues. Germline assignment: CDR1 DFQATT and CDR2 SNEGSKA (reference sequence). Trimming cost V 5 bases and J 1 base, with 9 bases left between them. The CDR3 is CSAPGTSYNEQFF. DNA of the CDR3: TGCAGTGCTCCCGGGACGTCCTACAATGAGCAGTTCTTC.

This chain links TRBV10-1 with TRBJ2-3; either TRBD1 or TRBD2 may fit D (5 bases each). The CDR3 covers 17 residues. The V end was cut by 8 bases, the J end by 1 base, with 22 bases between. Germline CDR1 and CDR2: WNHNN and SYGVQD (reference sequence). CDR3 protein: CASPLPRGDSRTDTQYF. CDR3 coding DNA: TGCGCCAGCCCTTTACCAAGGGGAGATTCCCGCACAGATACGCAGTATTTT.

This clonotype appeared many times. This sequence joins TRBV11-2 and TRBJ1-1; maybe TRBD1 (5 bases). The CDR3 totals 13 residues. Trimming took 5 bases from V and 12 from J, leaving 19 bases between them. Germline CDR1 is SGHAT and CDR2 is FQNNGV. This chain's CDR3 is CASSLAPPGRTFF. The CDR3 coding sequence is TGTGCCAGCAGCCTTGCCCCCCCGGGACGAACTTTCTTT.

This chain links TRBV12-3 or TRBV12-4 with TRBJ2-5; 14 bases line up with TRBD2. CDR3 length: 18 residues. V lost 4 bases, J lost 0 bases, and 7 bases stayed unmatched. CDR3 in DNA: TGTGCCAGCAGTTCCCCGGGACTAGCGGGGGTTTACCAAGAGACCCAGTACTTC. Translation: CASSSPGLAGVYQETQYF.

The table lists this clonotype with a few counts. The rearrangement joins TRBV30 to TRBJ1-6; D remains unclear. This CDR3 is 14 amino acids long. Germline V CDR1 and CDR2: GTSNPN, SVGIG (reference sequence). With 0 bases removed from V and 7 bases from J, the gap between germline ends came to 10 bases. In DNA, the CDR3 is TGTGCCTGGAGTGTAGGGCAAGCGAATTCACCCCTCCACTTT. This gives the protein CAWSVGQANSPLHF.

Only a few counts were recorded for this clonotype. DNA of the CDR3: TGTGCCTGGGCGCCAGCTAATTACGAGCAGTACTTC. Translation gives CAWAPANYEQYF. This sequence joins TRBV30 and TRBJ2-7; D is unresolved. V lost 5 bases to trimming and J lost 4 bases, with 12 bases between them. The length of the CDR3 is 12 residues. CDR1 and CDR2 (germline): GTSNPN, SVGIG (reference sequence).

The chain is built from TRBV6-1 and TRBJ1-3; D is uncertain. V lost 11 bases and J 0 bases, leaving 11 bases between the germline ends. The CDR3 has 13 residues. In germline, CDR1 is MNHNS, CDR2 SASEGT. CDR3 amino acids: CACQVHSGNTIYF. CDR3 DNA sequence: TGTGCCTGTCAGGTGCACTCTGGAAACACCATATATTTT.

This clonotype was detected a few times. The CDR3 here is CASSTRTVMNTEAFF. The DNA for the CDR3 is TGTGCCAGCAGCACGAGGACCGTGATGAACACTGAAGCTTTCTTT. The chain combines TRBV5-6 with TRBJ1-1; D ambiguous. V lost 4 bases and J lost 0, with 13 bases in between. CDR3 length: 15 amino acids. Germline CDR1 is SGHDT and CDR2 is YYEEEE.

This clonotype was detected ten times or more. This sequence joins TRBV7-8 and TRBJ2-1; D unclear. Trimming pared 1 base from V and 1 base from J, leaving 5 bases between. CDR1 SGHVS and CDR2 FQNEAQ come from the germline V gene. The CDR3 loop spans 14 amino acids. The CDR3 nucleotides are TGTGCCAGCAGCTTAGAAGATTCCTACAATGAGCAGTTCTTC. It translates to CASSLEDSYNEQFF.

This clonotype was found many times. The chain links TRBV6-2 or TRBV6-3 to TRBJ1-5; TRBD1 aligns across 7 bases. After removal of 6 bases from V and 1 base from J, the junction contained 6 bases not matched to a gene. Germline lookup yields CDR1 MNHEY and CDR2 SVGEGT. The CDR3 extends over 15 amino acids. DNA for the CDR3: TGTGCCAGCAGGGAGACAGGGTCGAGCAATCAGCCCCAGCATTTT. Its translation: CASRETGSSNQPQHF.

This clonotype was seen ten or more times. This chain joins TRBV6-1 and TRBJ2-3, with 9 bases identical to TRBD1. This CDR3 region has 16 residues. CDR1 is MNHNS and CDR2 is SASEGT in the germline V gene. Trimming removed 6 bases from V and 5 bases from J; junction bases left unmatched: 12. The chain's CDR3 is CASSYRGRMLRDTQYF. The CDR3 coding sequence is TGTGCCAGCAGCTACAGGGGGCGGATGTTGAGAGATACGCAGTATTTT.

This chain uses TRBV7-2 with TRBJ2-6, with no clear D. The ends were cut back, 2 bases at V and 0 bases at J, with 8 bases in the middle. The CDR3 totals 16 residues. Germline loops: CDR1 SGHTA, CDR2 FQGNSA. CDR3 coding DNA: TGTGCCAGCAGCTTAACACCTCACTCTGGGGCCAACGTCCTGACTTTC. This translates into CASSLTPHSGANVLTF.

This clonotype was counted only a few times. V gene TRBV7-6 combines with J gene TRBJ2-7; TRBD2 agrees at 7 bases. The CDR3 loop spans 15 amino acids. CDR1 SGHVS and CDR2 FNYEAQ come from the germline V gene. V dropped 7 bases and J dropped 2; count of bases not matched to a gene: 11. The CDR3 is CASTPSGTYPYEQYF. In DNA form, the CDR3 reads TGTGCCAGCACCCCAAGCGGGACTTATCCCTACGAGCAGTACTTC.

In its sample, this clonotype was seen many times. CDR3 bases: TGTGCCAGCAGTGAATCGGTTGGTATATGGGAAACTTATGGCTACACCTTC. This codes for CASSESVGIWETYGYTF. The V gene is TRBV2, the J gene TRBJ1-2, with unresolved D. Trimming shortened V by 2 bases and J by 5 bases, and 21 bases separated the two germline ends. The germline gives CDR1 SNHLY, CDR2 FYNNEI. CDR3 length: 17 amino acids.

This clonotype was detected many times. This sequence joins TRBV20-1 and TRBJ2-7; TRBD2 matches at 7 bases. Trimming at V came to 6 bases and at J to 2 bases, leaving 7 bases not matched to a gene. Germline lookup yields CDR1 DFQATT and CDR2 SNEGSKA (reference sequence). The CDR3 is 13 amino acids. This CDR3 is CSATGTNTYEQYF. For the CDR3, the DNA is TGCAGTGCCACCGGGACTAATACCTACGAGCAGTACTTC.